A selection of T cell receptor beta chains follows, all from one sample in a study of identifying expanded T cells in peripheral blood. Sequencing used immunoSEQ multiplex PCR; TCRdb keeps in-frame clones, though not all of them. The sample shows more than 50,000 clones, over 80% of them seen only once. Source material: blood. All receptors derive from a person aged 18-70 years in good health. Both conserved end residues are part of each CDR3. D genes are given only for firm matches.

J: TRBJ2-1; D: .; V: TRBV7-2; length: 15; CDR3: CASSLQGSSYNEQFF
J: TRBJ2-5; D: TRBD2; V: TRBV6-1; length: 15; CDR3: CASSELAGGLETQYF
J: TRBJ2-2; D: .; V: TRBV7-9; length: 13; CDR3: CASSATSTGELFF
J: TRBJ2-2; D: .; V: TRBV30; length: 13; CDR3: CAWSVPPTGELFF
J: TRBJ2-5; D: .; V: TRBV7-2; length: 15; CDR3: CASSLSAVIRETQYF
J: TRBJ1-1; D: .; V: TRBV5-4; length: 13; CDR3: CASSLGGTGEAFF
J: TRBJ2-2; D: .; V: TRBV23-1; length: 15; CDR3: CASSQTRPNTGELFF
J: TRBJ1-3; D: .; V: TRBV6-5; length: 15; CDR3: CASRPDVFSGNTIYF
J: TRBJ1-3; D: .; V: TRBV29-1; length: 14; CDR3: CTRRNREAGNTIYF
J: TRBJ2-2; D: TRBD2; V: TRBV5-4; length: 16; CDR3: CASSVNGGIRAGELFF
J: TRBJ2-1; D: .; V: TRBV10-2; length: 13; CDR3: CASSSLVAHEQFF
J: TRBJ2-1; D: TRBD1; V: TRBV6-5; length: 14; CDR3: CASSYRDRDNEQFF
J: TRBJ1-2; D: TRBD1; V: TRBV4-3; length: 15; CDR3: CASSPGQGASYGYTF
J: TRBJ2-5; D: TRBD2; V: TRBV28; length: 13; CDR3: CASSAGVMETQYF
J: TRBJ2-2; D: TRBD2; V: TRBV19; length: 15; CDR3: CASSPGLAATGELFF
J: TRBJ2-1; D: TRBD1; V: TRBV14; length: 14; CDR3: CASSPGQGVNEQFF